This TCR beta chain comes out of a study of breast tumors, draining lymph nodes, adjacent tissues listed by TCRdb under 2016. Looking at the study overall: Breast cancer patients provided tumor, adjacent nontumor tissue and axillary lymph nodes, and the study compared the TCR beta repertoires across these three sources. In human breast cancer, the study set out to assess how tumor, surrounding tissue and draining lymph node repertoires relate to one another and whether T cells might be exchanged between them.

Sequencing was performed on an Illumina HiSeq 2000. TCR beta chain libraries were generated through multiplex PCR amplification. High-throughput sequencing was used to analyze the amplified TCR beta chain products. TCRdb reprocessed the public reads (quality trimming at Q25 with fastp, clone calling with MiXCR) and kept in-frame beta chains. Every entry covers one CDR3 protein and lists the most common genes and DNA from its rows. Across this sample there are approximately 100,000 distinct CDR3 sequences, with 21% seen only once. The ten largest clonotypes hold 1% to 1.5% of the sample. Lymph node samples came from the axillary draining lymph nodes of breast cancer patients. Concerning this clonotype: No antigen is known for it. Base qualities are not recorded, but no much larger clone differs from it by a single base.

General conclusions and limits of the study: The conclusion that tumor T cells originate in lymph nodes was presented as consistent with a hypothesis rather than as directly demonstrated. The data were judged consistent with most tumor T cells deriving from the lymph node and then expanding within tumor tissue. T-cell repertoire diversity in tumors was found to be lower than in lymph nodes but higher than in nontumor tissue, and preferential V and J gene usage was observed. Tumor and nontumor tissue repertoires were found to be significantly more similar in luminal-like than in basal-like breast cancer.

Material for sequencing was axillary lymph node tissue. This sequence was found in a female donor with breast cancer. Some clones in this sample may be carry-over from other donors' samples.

The CDR3 region reads CASSDRGGRYGYTF. The DNA reads TGTGCCAGCAGTGACAGGGGGGGTCGGTATGGCTACACCTTC. Here the chain combines TRBV6-2 or TRBV6-3 and TRBJ1-2; a stretch of 9 junction bases matches TRBD1. V has 5 bases trimmed and J has 5 bases trimmed; junction bases matching no gene number 6. Inclusive of the bounding cysteine and phenylalanine, the CDR3 is 14 residues long. The only DNA kept is the CDR3, 42 bases in frame from the first base. CDR1 and CDR2, looked up from the germline V gene, are MNHEY and SVGEGT.